This entry lists 28 T cell receptor beta chains sequenced from one sample in a study of early T cells in non-severe SARS-CoV-2 infection. Each CDR3 protein gets one entry after TCRdb re-called the 5' RACE reads with MiXCR. The repertoire has over 35,000 distinct CDR3 sequences, about 6.5% of them found once; the top ten carry around 20%. The source was whole blood, collected at baseline. These receptors were obtained from an adult who was a healthcare worker with PCR-confirmed SARS-CoV-2 infection or an uninfected control (not recorded which).

Many counts were recorded for this clonotype. This chain connects TRBV7-9 to TRBJ1-2; D gene unclear. CDR1 is SEHNR, CDR2 FQNEAQ, per germline (reference sequence). This CDR3 has 13 amino acids. V lost 1 base, J lost 3 bases, and 6 bases lay in between. CDR3 bases: TGTGCCAGCAGCTTAGTCCGAGACTATGGCTACACCTTC. It specifies CASSLVRDYGYTF.

Only a few counts were recorded for this clonotype. The chain carries TRBV7-2 and TRBJ1-1, with TRBD1 matching 7 bases. The V gene's germline CDR1 is SGHTA and CDR2 FQGNSA. J was trimmed by 5 bases and V by 5 bases; bases with no gene match: 5. The CDR3 covers 13 residues. DNA for the CDR3: TGTGCCAGCAGCCTTACAGGGGAGACTGAAGCTTTCTTT. As protein: CASSLTGETEAFF.

This clonotype has only a few counts. The J gene is TRBJ2-1, the V gene TRBV6-1; a weak D match, TRBD1 (6 bases). The V gene lost 6 bases and the J gene lost 4 bases, with 16 bases spanning the gap. Germline CDR1 MNHNS, CDR2 SASEGT. The CDR3 extends over 15 amino acids. In nucleotides, the CDR3 is TGTGCCAGCAGGGTTTGGGACACATCTTACAATGAGCAGTTCTTC. Residues: CASRVWDTSYNEQFF.

This clonotype was counted only a few times. This chain links TRBV7-9 with TRBJ1-4; 8 bases line up with TRBD1. The ends lost 7 bases at V and 8 bases at J; junction bases unmatched: 3. This CDR3 comprises 12 residues. Germline CDR1 reads SEHNR; CDR2 reads FQNEAQ (reference sequence). CDR3 residues: CASTNRGEKLFF. The CDR3, as DNA: TGTGCCAGCACGAACAGGGGGGAAAAACTGTTTTTT.

This clonotype was seen repeatedly, ten times or more. The chain links TRBV2 to TRBJ2-3; D gene unclear. Trimming took 6 bases from V and 5 from J, leaving 12 bases between them. The CDR3 loop spans 13 amino acids. CDR1 and CDR2 (germline): SNHLY, FYNNEI. CDR3 in DNA: TGTGCCAGCAGGGCAGGTCGGAGAGATACGCAGTATTTT. Its translation: CASRAGRRDTQYF.

This clonotype was recorded many times. Here the CDR3 DNA reads TGTGCCAGCGGCCAAGCGGGAAGCTACAATGAGCAGTTCTTC. Translated, it gives CASGQAGSYNEQFF. V and J are TRBV7-3 and TRBJ2-1; 7 bases align to TRBD2. Trimming removed 8 bases from V and 3 bases from J; junction bases left unmatched: 7. The CDR3 contains 14 residues. Germline V gives CDR1 SGHTA, CDR2 FQGTGA.

The gene calls are TRBV9 and TRBJ2-3; no clear D. The CDR3 contains 14 residues. V lost 0 bases and J 0 bases, leaving 5 bases between the germline ends. Germline V gene sequence: CDR1 SGDLS, CDR2 YYNGEE. DNA for the CDR3: TGTGCCAGCAGCGTAGATATTAGCACAGATACGCAGTATTTT. This gives the protein CASSVDISTDTQYF.

This clonotype was detected ten times or more. The rearrangement joins TRBV2 to TRBJ2-4; TRBD2 is a possible D gene (5 bases). CDR3 size: 14 residues. In germline, CDR1 is SNHLY, CDR2 FYNNEI. The ends were cut back, 7 bases at V and 0 bases at J, with 10 bases in the middle. CDR3 in amino acids: CASKDSIAKNIQYF. CDR3 nucleotides: TGTGCCAGCAAGGACTCAATAGCCAAAAACATTCAGTACTTC.

This clonotype was found many times. The CDR3 DNA reads as TGTGCCAGCAGTGAGTTGTACCCAGAAGCTTTCTTT. Protein: CASSELYPEAFF. The chain couples TRBV2 to TRBJ1-1; no reliable D call. This CDR3 region has 12 residues. V lost 3 bases and J 8 bases, leaving 10 bases between the germline ends. Germline CDR1 SNHLY, CDR2 FYNNEI.

This clonotype was detected many times. CDR3 sequence (DNA): TGTGCCTGGATGTCAAGACAGGGCGGGGACTACGAGCAGTACTTC. This encodes CAWMSRQGGDYEQYF. This chain connects TRBV30 to TRBJ2-7, with D perhaps TRBD1 (7 bases). With 4 bases removed from V and 3 bases from J, the gap between germline ends came to 19 bases. Germline assignment: CDR1 GTSNPN and CDR2 SVGIG (reference sequence). The length of the CDR3 is 15 residues.

Turning to this clonotype: A much larger clone differs from this one at a single base, so this may be a read error. The V gene is TRBV7-9, the J gene TRBJ2-1; 11 bases are shared with TRBD2. Germline CDR1 SEHNR, CDR2 FQNEAQ (reference sequence). CDR3 length equals 15 residues. In DNA form, the CDR3 reads TGTGCCAGCCGATCTTCTAGCGGGGGGTCAGATGAGCAGTCCTTC. Protein sequence: CASRSSSGGSDEQSF.

This clonotype was seen only a few times. The chain couples TRBV5-1 to TRBJ2-1; 11 bases line up with TRBD2. Trimming cost V 0 bases and J 8 bases; bases outside gene matches: 7. In germline, CDR1 is SGHRS, CDR2 YFSETQ. The CDR3 consists of 16 residues. CDR3 protein: CASSLGISGGADEQFF. Written as DNA, the CDR3 is TGCGCCAGCAGCTTGGGTATTAGCGGGGGGGCCGATGAGCAGTTCTTC.

This clonotype has ten or more counts. This chain connects TRBV2 to TRBJ2-7; possibly TRBD2 for D (5 bases). The germline V and J ends were trimmed by 8 bases and 2 bases, with 10 bases remaining between them. CDR1 is SNHLY and CDR2 is FYNNEI in the germline V gene. The CDR3 runs to 12 residues. DNA for the CDR3: TGTGCCAGCGGACTGCAGACCTACGAGCAGTACTTC. It yields the protein CASGLQTYEQYF.

This clonotype was observed many times. The chain joins TRBV5-1 to TRBJ1-5, with unresolved D. V was shortened by 5 bases and J by 5 bases, with 11 bases between the two germline ends. CDR1 is SGHRS, CDR2 YFSETQ, per germline. The CDR3 runs 13 residues. CDR3 in amino acids: CASSSDGHQPQHF. For the CDR3, the DNA is TGCGCCAGCAGTTCGGACGGGCATCAGCCCCAGCATTTT.

This clonotype was found many times. The chain carries TRBV6-6 and TRBJ1-1; D remains ambiguous. From germline, CDR1 is MNHNY and CDR2 SVGAGI (reference sequence). The CDR3 totals 14 residues. V was pared by 7 bases and J by 1 base, with 13 bases between. The CDR3 here is CASINWAPNTEAFF. The DNA of the CDR3 is TGTGCCAGCATCAATTGGGCCCCGAACACTGAAGCTTTCTTT.

This clonotype was seen at least ten times. This chain uses TRBV2 with TRBJ2-7; no clear D. This CDR3 region has 13 residues. V was shortened by 3 bases and J by 4 bases, with 10 bases between the two germline ends. Germline values: CDR1 SNHLY, CDR2 FYNNEI. The CDR3 nucleotides are TGTGCCAGCAGTGAGTACAAGTCTTACGAGCAGTACTTC. This encodes CASSEYKSYEQYF.

There are many counts of this clonotype. The chain combines TRBV2 with TRBJ2-2; tentative D call: TRBD1 (6 bases). The CDR3 spans 15 residues. V lost 2 bases and J lost 5, with 12 bases in between. Germline-derived CDR1 and CDR2 are SNHLY and FYNNEI. The CDR3 region is CASSEIQGKTGELFF. The DNA for the CDR3 is TGTGCCAGCAGTGAAATACAGGGAAAGACCGGGGAGCTGTTTTTT.

This clonotype was counted ten times or more. This chain connects TRBV20-1 to TRBJ2-7; 11 bases fit TRBD1. Unmatched junction bases numbered 3, after V lost 3 bases and J lost 8 bases. CDR1 is DFQATT and CDR2 is SNEGSKA in the germline V gene (reference sequence). The CDR3 spans 12 residues. The DNA of the CDR3 is TGCAGTGCTAGGGGACAGGGGGGTAAGCAGTACTTC. Amino acids: CSARGQGGKQYF.

This clonotype was observed at least ten times. The J gene is TRBJ1-5, the V gene TRBV6-6; 7 bases line up with TRBD1. Trimming at V came to 4 bases and at J to 2 bases, leaving 8 bases not matched to a gene. Germline V gene data show CDR1 as MNHNY and CDR2 as SVGAGI (reference sequence). CDR3 length equals 16 residues. Written as DNA, the CDR3 is TGTGCCAGCAGTTTATCCAGGGGGACGGGCAATCAGCCCCAGCATTTT. Translating gives CASSLSRGTGNQPQHF.

This clonotype was counted ten times or more. The rearrangement uses TRBV20-1 and TRBJ2-2; D uncertain. Germline V gives CDR1 DFQATT, CDR2 SNEGSKA (reference sequence). The CDR3 sequence is 13 residues long. Trimming took off 5 bases at V and 1 base at J, with 8 bases between the two ends. The CDR3 loop reads CSAVSRNTGELFF. The DNA for the CDR3 is TGCAGTGCTGTGTCAAGGAACACCGGGGAGCTGTTTTTT.

This clonotype appeared a few times. This chain connects TRBV9 to TRBJ1-4, with D perhaps TRBD1 (5 bases). This CDR3 is built from 14 residues. V lost 3 bases to trimming and J lost 6 bases, with 12 bases between them. Looked up from germline, CDR1 is SGDLS and CDR2 is YYNGEE. CDR3 amino acids: CASSAKQGYEKLFF. In DNA form, the CDR3 reads TGTGCCAGCAGCGCCAAGCAGGGATATGAAAAACTGTTTTTT.

The J gene is TRBJ2-2, the V gene TRBV7-3; possibly TRBD1 for D (5 bases). This CDR3 contains 14 residues. The V gene lost 5 bases and the J gene lost 6 bases, with 13 bases spanning the gap. CDR1 is SGHTA, CDR2 FQGTGA, per germline. CDR3 bases: TGTGCCAGCAGCCCCCGGGCAGGGTCCGGGGAGCTGTTTTTT. Translation: CASSPRAGSGELFF.

At least ten counts were recorded for this clonotype. This chain links TRBV15 with TRBJ1-1, with a possible D match to TRBD1 (6 bases). CDR1 and CDR2 (germline): LNHNV, YYDKDF (reference sequence). Trimming cost V 0 bases and J 8 bases, with 19 bases left between them. The CDR3 has 16 residues. In DNA, the CDR3 is TGTGCCACCAGCAGAGATCGGCAGGGGCCGGATGGGGAAGCTTTCTTT. It yields the protein CATSRDRQGPDGEAFF.

Only a few counts were recorded for this clonotype. The rearrangement links TRBV29-1 to TRBJ2-1; 8 bases are shared with TRBD2. The CDR3 spans 14 residues. With V trimmed by 2 bases and J by 3 bases, 3 bases remained unmatched. Germline V lookup: CDR1 SQVTM, CDR2 ANQGSEA. CDR3 region: CSVEKRERYNEQFF. CDR3 coding DNA: TGCAGCGTTGAAAAGCGGGAGCGCTACAATGAGCAGTTCTTC.

The chain is built from TRBV6-4 and TRBJ1-2; D ambiguous. Germline V gene lookup returns CDR1 MRHNA and CDR2 SNTAGT. V gave up 1 base and J gave up 6 bases, with 0 bases separating them. This CDR3 is 10 amino acids long. The CDR3 region is CASSDYGYTF. The CDR3 coding sequence is TGTGCCAGCAGTGACTATGGCTACACCTTC.

This clonotype occurred a few times. J is TRBJ1-1 and V is TRBV7-2; possibly TRBD1 for D (5 bases). This CDR3 has 13 residues. Trimming shortened V by 2 bases and J by 6 bases, and 10 bases separated the two germline ends. CDR1 SGHTA and CDR2 FQGNSA come from the germline V gene. The CDR3 coding sequence is TGTGCCAGCAGCTTAAGAGGGGTCGCTGAAGCTTTCTTT. Protein: CASSLRGVAEAFF.

The chain recombines TRBV10-3 with TRBJ1-2, with D perhaps matching TRBD1 (5 bases). The CDR3 runs to 13 residues. Per the germline V gene, CDR1 is ENHRY and CDR2 is SYGVKD. V was clipped by 9 bases and J by 0 bases, with 11 bases between them. The CDR3 loop reads CAIKTDSNYGYTF. CDR3 coding DNA: TGTGCCATAAAGACAGATTCTAACTATGGCTACACCTTC.

The chain recombines TRBV20-1 with TRBJ2-7; perhaps TRBD1 as D (5 bases). Germline loops: CDR1 DFQATT, CDR2 SNEGSKA (reference sequence). The V gene lost 6 bases and the J gene lost 3 bases, with 15 bases spanning the gap. This CDR3 has 13 residues. In nucleotides, the CDR3 is TGCAGTGCCACCGACGGAAGGGGCTACGAGCAGTACTTC. This encodes CSATDGRGYEQYF.